These 29 T cell receptor beta chains share one sample of origin, sequenced in a study of spatial heterogeneity in lung cancer. Sample time point: sample taken at primary tumor resection. Tumor, nontumor lung or frozen PBMC supplied whole RNA that was sequenced unsorted. TCRdb re-analysed the 5' RACE reads in MiXCR, keeping a single row per CDR3 protein. The data contain 36,000 or so distinct CDR3 sequences, around 5.2% of them seen just once; the ten biggest clones take up about 28%. Sequencing was performed on PBMCs, taken at surgery. The receptors originated from a female donor with early-stage non-small cell lung cancer.

The rearrangement uses TRBV3-1 and TRBJ2-2; 8 bases align to TRBD2. The V and J ends lost 0 bases and 5 bases, in that order; junction bases with no gene match: 8. In germline, CDR1 is LGHDT, CDR2 YNNKEL (reference sequence). The CDR3 contains 17 residues. For the CDR3, the DNA is TGTGCCAGCAGCCAAGAAGGGGTAGCGGGACTAACCGGGGAGCTGTTTTTT. This encodes CASSQEGVAGLTGELFF.

The rearrangement links TRBV20-1 to TRBJ2-1, with 7 positions matching TRBD1. The CDR3 is 13 amino acids. Germline trimming cut 6 bases from V and 1 base from J; bases unmatched to any gene: 3. Germline CDR1 DFQATT, CDR2 SNEGSKA (reference sequence). CDR3 nucleotide sequence: TGCAGTGCATCGACAGGGTCCTACAATGAGCAGTTCTTC. Translation gives CSASTGSYNEQFF.

This clonotype has ten or more counts. The chain employs TRBV2 and TRBJ1-5; no clear D. Trimming removed 3 bases from V and 9 bases from J, with 9 bases in between. From germline, CDR1 is SNHLY and CDR2 FYNNEI. This CDR3 spans 12 amino acids. DNA for the CDR3: TGTGCCAGCAGTGATAACCCCAGGCCCCAGCATTTT. The encoded protein is CASSDNPRPQHF. Full variable domain (remainder filled in from reference TRBV2 and TRBJ1-5): EPEVTQTPSHQVTQMGQEVILRCVPISNHLYFYWYRQILGQKVEFLVSFYNNEISEKSEIFDDQFSVERPDGSNFTLKIRSTKLEDSAMYFCASSDNPRPQHFGDGTRLSIL.

This clonotype was recorded many times. The chain couples TRBV7-9 to TRBJ2-1, with D hard to call. The CDR3 has 13 residues. Germline CDR1 and CDR2: SEHNR and FQNEAQ (reference sequence). Between the trimmed V and J ends, which lost 4 bases and 14 bases, there was a span of 18 bases. The CDR3 region is CASSSKELVPKFF. In nucleotides, the CDR3 is TGTGCCAGCAGCTCCAAGGAGCTAGTTCCTAAGTTCTTC.

The rearrangement uses TRBV28 and TRBJ1-2; D may be TRBD1 (6 bases). The CDR3 has 12 amino acids. Germline loops: CDR1 MDHEN, CDR2 SYDVKM. V was pared by 5 bases and J by 4 bases, with 8 bases between. CDR3 in DNA: TGTGCCAGCAGTGACAGGTCCTATGGCTACACCTTC. This codes for CASSDRSYGYTF.

This clonotype was observed at least ten times. The rearrangement uses TRBV6-2 or TRBV6-3 and TRBJ2-7, with D possibly being TRBD2 (6 bases). Germline V CDR1 and CDR2: MNHEY, SVGEGT. CDR3 length equals 13 residues. Trimming took 9 bases from V and 0 from J, leaving 12 bases between them. CDR3 nucleotide sequence: TGTGCCAGTGGAGGGTTCAGCTCCTACGAGCAGTACTTC. Amino acid sequence: CASGGFSSYEQYF.

The table lists this clonotype with many counts. The rearrangement joins TRBV9 to TRBJ2-2; weak D call: TRBD1 (6 bases). V was clipped by 0 bases and J by 1 base, with 10 bases between them. The CDR3 is made up of 16 amino acids. Germline V gene lookup returns CDR1 SGDLS and CDR2 YYNGEE. CDR3 DNA: TGTGCCAGCAGCGTAGCTTTGACAGGGAACACCGGGGAGCTGTTTTTT. Translation gives CASSVALTGNTGELFF.

This clonotype has only a few counts. This rearrangement joins TRBV18 to TRBJ2-7; D possibly corresponds to TRBD1 (5 bases). The CDR3 is made up of 14 amino acids. V was shortened by 1 base and J by 7 bases, with 14 bases between the two germline ends. CDR1 is KGHSH and CDR2 is LQKENI in the germline V gene. In DNA, the CDR3 is TGTGCCAGCTCACCACGTCATGGGGCCGAGGAGCAGTACTTC. The encoded protein is CASSPRHGAEEQYF.

This clonotype was detected many times. The chain has TRBV30 and TRBJ2-7; 10 bases map to TRBD1. CDR1 and CDR2 from the germline V gene are GTSNPN and SVGIG (reference sequence). The CDR3 runs to 14 residues. The V gene end was trimmed by 0 bases and the J gene end by 4 bases; junction bases not matched to a gene: 3. The CDR3 spells CAWSVGDRGYEQYF. The CDR3 DNA follows: TGTGCCTGGAGTGTGGGGGACAGGGGTTACGAGCAGTACTTC.

This sequence joins TRBV5-8 and TRBJ1-4; unclear D gene. CDR1 and CDR2 (germline): SGHTS, YDEGEE. Deletions cut 4 bases from V and 7 bases from J, with 14 bases between. The CDR3 loop spans 14 amino acids. The CDR3 loop reads CASSMGSTLEKLFF. The CDR3 DNA reads TGTGCCAGCAGCATGGGATCGACCCTTGAAAAACTGTTTTTT.

This clonotype was counted at least ten times. This chain joins TRBV3-1 and TRBJ2-1; 12 bases map to TRBD2. Germline V CDR1 and CDR2: LGHDT, YNNKEL (reference sequence). The CDR3 has 14 residues. After removal of 2 bases from V and 10 bases from J, the junction contained 3 bases not matched to a gene. This CDR3 reads CASSQILAGGEQFF. CDR3 sequence (DNA): TGTGCCAGCAGCCAAATACTAGCGGGAGGCGAGCAGTTCTTC.

This clonotype was recorded at least ten times. This sequence joins TRBV12-3 or TRBV12-4 and TRBJ2-5; D is perhaps TRBD2 (7 bases). Trimming pared 6 bases from V and 4 bases from J, leaving 15 bases between. The CDR3 length is 14 residues. The CDR3 nucleotides read TGTGCCAGCAGATCCCTGAGGGGGGGAGAGACCCAGTACTTC. It encodes CASRSLRGGETQYF.

The CDR3 sequence is CASSLGRGQREQYF. The CDR3 DNA reads as TGTGCCAGCAGCTTAGGGCGGGGACAGCGAGAGCAGTACTTC. V and J are TRBV7-2 and TRBJ2-7; TRBD1 is a possible D gene (7 bases). The CDR3 spans 14 residues. Germline V gives CDR1 SGHTA, CDR2 FQGNSA. V lost 1 base to trimming and J lost 7 bases, with 14 bases between them.

Ten or more counts support this clonotype. This chain joins TRBV5-1 and TRBJ1-2, with D possibly TRBD1 on 6 matching bases. This CDR3 is 13 amino acids long. V dropped 0 bases and J dropped 7 bases, with 10 bases sitting between them. Germline loops: CDR1 SGHRS, CDR2 YFSETQ. Here the CDR3 reads CASSLGRGGGYTF. The CDR3 DNA reads TGCGCCAGCAGCTTGGGCAGGGGCGGTGGCTACACCTTC.

This clonotype was seen many times. The chain couples TRBV24-1 to TRBJ2-7; no clear D gene. V lost 4 bases and J lost 7, with 19 bases in between. Germline V gives CDR1 KGHDR, CDR2 SFDVKD. The CDR3 extends over 15 amino acids. CDR3 DNA: TGTGCCACCAGTGACGCCGGACGGCCAGCTGGGGAGCAGTACTTC. This gives the protein CATSDAGRPAGEQYF.

There are many counts of this clonotype. The J gene is TRBJ2-7, the V gene TRBV6-5; D is perhaps TRBD2 (6 bases). The germline V gene encodes CDR1 MNHEY and CDR2 SVGAGI. This CDR3 comprises 14 residues. V lost 2 bases and J 7 bases, leaving 15 bases between the germline ends. As DNA, the CDR3 is TGTGCCAGCAGTTACGGGGAGTTTGGGGGGGAGCAGTACTTC. It translates to CASSYGEFGGEQYF.

This clonotype was found many times. The chain links TRBV6-1 to TRBJ2-4; D is possibly TRBD2 (6 bases). Deletions cut 2 bases from V and 0 bases from J, with 17 bases between. This CDR3 is 18 amino acids long. Germline lookup yields CDR1 MNHNS and CDR2 SASEGT. The CDR3 here is CASSEKGWGTLAKNIQYF. The CDR3 bases are TGTGCCAGCAGTGAAAAAGGTTGGGGGACTCTAGCCAAAAACATTCAGTACTTC.

This clonotype was seen repeatedly, ten times or more. The V gene is TRBV14, the J gene TRBJ2-3; the match to TRBD2 covers 8 bases. The J segment lost 5 bases and the V segment lost 3 bases, leaving 7 bases of the junction unmatched. The CDR3 spans 15 residues. CDR1 is SGHDN, CDR2 FVKESK, per germline. In DNA form, the CDR3 reads TGTGCCAGCAGCCATCTGGAGCGGGAGATAGATACGCAGTATTTT. Protein product: CASSHLEREIDTQYF. The full variable domain, its missing parts supplied by reference TRBV14 and TRBJ2-3, is EAGVTQFPSHSVIEKGQTVTLRCDPISGHDNLYWYRRVMGKEIKFLLHFVKESKQDESGMPNNRFLAERTGGTYSTLKVQPAELEDSGVYFCASSHLEREIDTQYFGPGTRLTVL.

V usage is TRBV7-2 and J usage is TRBJ2-1; no clear D gene. V shed 0 bases and J shed 16 bases, with 16 bases lying between them. Germline lookup yields CDR1 SGHTA and CDR2 FQGNSA. The CDR3 is 13 residues long. The CDR3 loop reads CASSLADTRSGFF. The DNA of the CDR3 is TGTGCCAGCAGCTTAGCGGATACCCGGTCCGGATTCTTC.

This clonotype was counted a few times. The gene calls are TRBV7-2 and TRBJ2-1; D might be TRBD1 or TRBD2, each matching 6 bases. The CDR3 spans 15 residues. Germline-derived CDR1 and CDR2 are SGHTA and FQGNSA. The germline V and J ends were trimmed by 5 bases and 7 bases, with 18 bases remaining between them. This CDR3 reads CASSPLKRRGNEQFF. CDR3 coding DNA: TGTGCCAGCAGCCCCTTGAAGCGGAGGGGGAATGAGCAGTTCTTC.

At least ten counts were recorded for this clonotype. In DNA form, the CDR3 reads TGCAGCGGGCACAGGGGGGGAATCGAGACCCAGTACTTC. Its translation: CSGHRGGIETQYF. The chain carries TRBV29-1 and TRBJ2-5, with D perhaps TRBD1 (8 bases). The germline CDR1 and CDR2 sequences are SQVTM and ANQGSEA. The V gene lost 7 bases and the J gene lost 5 bases, with 17 bases spanning the gap. The CDR3 sequence is 13 residues long.

This clonotype came up many times. The chain joins TRBV20-1 to TRBJ1-1; D is uncertain. In germline, CDR1 is DFQATT, CDR2 SNEGSKA (reference sequence). The CDR3 length is 12 residues. With 4 bases removed from V and 4 bases from J, the gap between germline ends came to 10 bases. This chain's CDR3 is CSANPRFTEAFF. The CDR3 DNA reads as TGCAGTGCTAACCCGCGGTTCACTGAAGCTTTCTTT.

This clonotype was observed many times. The chain employs TRBV6-2 or TRBV6-3 and TRBJ2-1; D gene uncertain. The CDR3 length is 17 residues. From germline, CDR1 is MNHEY and CDR2 SVGEGT. The germline V and J ends were trimmed by 7 bases and 2 bases, with 21 bases remaining between them. The CDR3 nucleotides read TGTGCCAGCACCGACGTGGGCTCGAAAACGCCCTACAATGAGCAGTTCTTC. It translates to CASTDVGSKTPYNEQFF.

This clonotype appeared many times. The CDR3: CASSLTGDRVNEKLFF. DNA of the CDR3: TGTGCCAGTAGTCTGACAGGGGATCGTGTTAATGAAAAACTGTTTTTT. V and J are TRBV19 and TRBJ1-4, with 8 positions matching TRBD1. Trimming cost V 5 bases and J 4 bases; bases outside gene matches: 9. The CDR3 contains 16 residues. The germline CDR1 and CDR2 sequences are LNHDA and SQIVND (reference sequence). The entire variable domain, with the rest obtained from reference TRBV19 and TRBJ1-4, is as follows: DGGITQSPKYLFRKEGQNVTLSCEQNLNHDAMYWYRQDPGQGLRLIYYSQIVNDFQKGDIAEGYSVSREKKESFPLTVTSAQKNPTAFYLCASSLTGDRVNEKLFFGSGTQLSVL.

There are many counts of this clonotype. The genes are TRBV2 and TRBJ2-3, with 8 bases fitting TRBD2. The CDR3 is made up of 15 amino acids. Germline lookup yields CDR1 SNHLY and CDR2 FYNNEI. The V segment lost 2 bases and the J segment 1 base; nucleotides outside the gene matches: 2. The CDR3 bases are TGTGCCAGCAGTGAATGGCGGGGGGGCACAGATACGCAGTATTTT. Its protein is CASSEWRGGTDTQYF.

In this sample, this clonotype turned up a few times. The chain carries TRBV2 and TRBJ2-6; 7 positions match TRBD2. Germline V gene data show CDR1 as SNHLY and CDR2 as FYNNEI. This CDR3 is built from 16 residues. V trimming: 8 bases; J trimming: 0 bases; junction bases outside the gene matches: 7. The CDR3 is CASGLADSSGANVLTF. The CDR3 DNA follows: TGTGCCAGCGGGCTAGCGGACTCCTCTGGGGCCAACGTCCTGACTTTC. The complete variable domain, with remaining parts taken from reference TRBV2 and TRBJ2-6, reads EPEVTQTPSHQVTQMGQEVILRCVPISNHLYFYWYRQILGQKVEFLVSFYNNEISEKSEIFDDQFSVERPDGSNFTLKIRSTKLEDSAMYFCASGLADSSGANVLTFGAGSRLTVL.

V and J are TRBV6-2 or TRBV6-3 and TRBJ2-1; D might be TRBD1 (5 bases). Germline-derived CDR1 and CDR2 are MNHEY and SVGEGT. V lost 6 bases and J lost 9, with 15 bases in between. The CDR3 consists of 13 residues. This CDR3 reads CASSSQVRAEQFF. The DNA of the CDR3 is TGTGCCAGCAGCTCACAGGTTCGGGCTGAGCAGTTCTTC.

This clonotype was seen at least ten times. This chain links TRBV5-1 with TRBJ2-5; D not certain. The V and J ends lost 7 bases and 1 base respectively, with 14 bases between them. The CDR3 has 14 residues. Germline V gene lookup returns CDR1 SGHRS and CDR2 YFSETQ. The CDR3, as DNA: TGCGCCAGCCGTAAGGGTCTCGGCCAAGAGACCCAGTACTTC. Its translation is CASRKGLGQETQYF. Full variable domain (missing parts from reference TRBV5-1 and TRBJ2-5): KAGVTQTPRYLIKTRGQQVTLSCSPISGHRSVSWYQQTPGQGLQFLFEYFSETQRNKGNFPGRFSGRQFSNSRSEMNVSTLELGDSALYLCASRKGLGQETQYFGPGTRLLVL.

This clonotype was detected ten times or more. The V call is TRBV5-6, the J call TRBJ2-2, with D tentatively TRBD1 or TRBD2 (5 bases each). Germline V gene data show CDR1 as SGHDT and CDR2 as YYEEEE. The CDR3 contains 15 residues. The ends were cut back, 4 bases at V and 3 bases at J, with 13 bases in the middle. CDR3: CASSPGPRDTGELFF. The DNA of the CDR3 is TGTGCCAGCAGCCCGGGACCCAGGGACACCGGGGAGCTGTTTTTT.